Below, 2 T cell receptor beta chains from the same sample are listed, as sequenced in a study of blood T cell repertoires in COVID-19. The method was immunoSEQ multiplex PCR; TCRdb's version includes in-frame clones alone and lacks a portion of them. The data show 130,000 to 150,000 clones, with about 82% seen just once and 6.2% held by the top ten. Sequencing input: PBMCs or T cells enriched from blood (not recorded which). Receptor source: a woman aged 40 to 50 who had recovered from COVID-19.

J is TRBJ2-1 and V is TRBV11-3; TRBD2 matches at 11 bases. V lost 1 base to trimming and J lost 5 bases; unmatched junction nucleotides: 4. Per germline, CDR1 SGHNT and CDR2 YENEEA. This CDR3 is 16 amino acids long. CDR3 protein: CASSLGVAGGNNEQFF. The CDR3 coding sequence is TGTGCCAGCAGCTTAGGGGTAGCGGGAGGGAACAATGAGCAGTTCTTC.

The chain employs TRBV15 and TRBJ1-1; TRBD1 matches at 8 bases. Germline V gene lookup returns CDR1 LNHNV and CDR2 YYDKDF (reference sequence). CDR3 length: 15 residues. The V and J ends lost 0 bases and 1 base, in that order; junction bases with no gene match: 1. The CDR3 sequence: CATSRETGGNTEAFF. DNA for the CDR3: TGTGCCACCAGCAGAGAAACAGGGGGGAACACTGAAGCTTTCTTT.